Listed below are T cell receptor beta chains from one sample, sequenced in a study of shared clonotypes between healthy human individuals. Data came from immunoSEQ multiplex PCR; TCRdb stores just in-frame clones and leaves some out. The sample includes millions of clones, just over 90% of them seen just once. Sequencing input: naive CD8+ T cells from PBMCs. Source of these receptors: a man younger than 35 in good health. Some clones in this sample may be carry-over from other donors' samples. Both conserved end residues are part of each CDR3. D genes are given only for firm matches. Clone sizes are given selectively: once, few, many, or a class where the clone is expanded.

d_call	j_call	clone_size	cdr3_length	v_call	cdr3_nt	cdr3_aa
.	TRBJ2-7	.	13	TRBV4-1	TGCGCCAGCAGCCATGCCAGGGATTACGAGCAGTACTTC	CASSHARDYEQYF
TRBD2	TRBJ2-7	.	15	TRBV6-5	TGTGCCAGCAGTTACCGACTAGCGGGAGCTCACGAGCAGTACTTC	CASSYRLAGAHEQYF
TRBD1	TRBJ1-1	few	12	TRBV5-1	TGCGCCAGCAGGGGGACAGACCAAGAAGCTTTCTTT	CASRGTDQEAFF
TRBD1	TRBJ1-5	.	15	TRBV9	TGTGCCAGCAGCGGGACAGGGGATAGCAATCAGCCCCAGCATTTT	CASSGTGDSNQPQHF
.	TRBJ1-2	.	12	TRBV29-1	TGCAGCGTCCTGGGGTGGGACTATGGCTACACCTTC	CSVLGWDYGYTF
.	TRBJ2-1	.	17	TRBV27	TGTGCCAGCAGTCCAGACCCCTTCCTGAGCTCCTACAATGAGCAGTTCTTC	CASSPDPFLSSYNEQFF
.	TRBJ2-2	.	13	TRBV7-8	TGTGCCAGCAGCTTGGGTCGCACCGGGGAGCTGTTTTTT	CASSLGRTGELFF
TRBD2	TRBJ2-3	.	17	TRBV11-3	TGTGCCAGCAGCTTAGAGTCTAGCGGGAGGAGCGCAGATACGCAGTATTTT	CASSLESSGRSADTQYF
.	TRBJ2-1	.	14	TRBV2	TGTGCCAGCAGTGATTTTATGGAGGACCATGAGCAGTTCTTC	CASSDFMEDHEQFF
TRBD2	TRBJ2-7	.	15	TRBV5-1	TGCGCCAGCAGCTTGGAGACTAGCGGGATTTACGAGCAGTACTTC	CASSLETSGIYEQYF
TRBD1	TRBJ1-1	.	13	TRBV28	TGTGCCAGCAGTTTAAACAGGGGCACTGAAGCTTTCTTT	CASSLNRGTEAFF
.	TRBJ2-7	.	16	TRBV15	TGTGCCACCAGCAGAGATCTGCTCAACAGGGTAGACGAGCAGTACTTC	CATSRDLLNRVDEQYF
.	TRBJ2-7	.	16	TRBV4-3	TGCGCCAGCAGCCAAGTGCGATGGGGCGTAGGTAGCGAGCAGTACTTC	CASSQVRWGVGSEQYF
TRBD1	TRBJ2-6	.	17	TRBV19	TGTGCCAGTACCTTCCGGACAGGGGAAGCCGGGGCCAACGTCCTGACTTTC	CASTFRTGEAGANVLTF
.	TRBJ1-2	.	16	TRBV10-3	TGTGCCATCAGTGAGTCGATGCGATTTGGGGGCTATGGCTACACCTTC	CAISESMRFGGYGYTF
.	TRBJ2-7	.	14	TRBV7-2	TGTGCCAGTGGAGGGGGGGACACTGCCTACGAGCAGTACTTC	CASGGGDTAYEQYF
.	TRBJ2-7	.	17	TRBV11-2	TGTGCCAGCAGCTTAGTTCGGGCGCGCCCGAGCTCCTACGAGCAGTACTTC	CASSLVRARPSSYEQYF
TRBD2	TRBJ2-7	.	15	TRBV28	TGTGCCAGCAGTCAGATAGCGGGGACCGCCTACGAGCAGTACTTC	CASSQIAGTAYEQYF
TRBD2	TRBJ2-7	.	15	TRBV7-9	TGTGCCAGCAGCTCCCCCGGGACTAGCGTCCACGAGCAGTACTTC	CASSSPGTSVHEQYF
.	TRBJ2-2	.	17	TRBV4-1	TGCGCCAGCAGCCAAGCCCGGACTGGGGTTAAGGCCGGGGAGCTGTTTTTT	CASSQARTGVKAGELFF
.	TRBJ2-7	.	14	TRBV6-5	TGTGCCAGCAGTTACACACAGGGTCTTGGCGAGCAGTACTTC	CASSYTQGLGEQYF
.	TRBJ2-7	.	13	TRBV18	TGTGCCAGCTCAGGCGGGACCAATTACGAGCAGTACTTC	CASSGGTNYEQYF
.	TRBJ2-5	.	14	TRBV5-4	TGTGCCAGCACCCCCGCGCGGTCCCAAGAGACCCAGTACTTC	CASTPARSQETQYF
.	TRBJ2-7	.	13	TRBV27	TGTGCCAGCAGTTTCGGACTGAACTACGAGCAGTACTTC	CASSFGLNYEQYF
TRBD2	TRBJ2-1	.	15	TRBV12-5	TGTGCTAGCGGTACCGGTAGCGGGAGTATCAATGAGCAGTTCTTC	CASGTGSGSINEQFF
TRBD1	TRBJ1-3	.	21	TRBV19	TGTGCCAGTAGTGCCCCATTGGTTGGACAGGGGGCCAAAATTTCTGGAAACACCATATATTTT	CASSAPLVGQGAKISGNTIYF
.	TRBJ2-7	.	12	TRBV28	TGTGCCAGCAGCTCTCGACCCTACGAGCAGTACTTC	CASSSRPYEQYF
.	TRBJ2-5	.	14	TRBV4-3	TGCGCCAGCAGCCAAGCGGGATGGGGGGAGACCCAGTACTTC	CASSQAGWGETQYF